The text below deals with one T cell receptor (beta chain). Its antigen is unknown. The data derive from a study of shared clonotypes between healthy human individuals. Study-level results: Since donors were few, the genetic and exposure-history diversity represented was limited.

Spread over ten immunoSEQ deep assay plates, unsorted PBMC DNA underwent sequencing. Libraries were prepared by immunoSEQ multiplex PCR; TCRdb keeps only in-frame clonotypes and omits some of them. The repertoire holds about 470,000 clones, with roughly 83% as singletons. Every one of the donors was a Caucasian adult that lived in Nashville, Tennessee. With unsorted samples, genomic DNA was obtained from tens of millions of PBMCs. Sequencing was performed on PBMCs. The sequence was collected from a woman in her thirties or forties in good health. Some clones in this sample may be carry-over from other donors' samples.

CDR3 nucleotide sequence: TGTGCCAGCAGTCGGGGTTACAATGAGCAGTTCTTC. Its translation is CASSRGYNEQFF. V usage is TRBV27 and J usage is TRBJ2-1, with D possibly TRBD2 on 5 matching bases. The CDR3 covers 12 residues. V dropped 5 bases and J dropped 4 bases, with 6 bases sitting between them. The germline CDR1 and CDR2 sequences are MNHEY and SMNVEV (reference sequence).